This T cell receptor (beta chain) derives from a study of graft-versus-host responses after intestinal transplantation. About the research overall: All recipients were given anti-thymocyte globulin induction, and tacrolimus and steroids were then administered for around three years. Study conclusions and caveats: Levels of circulating GvH clones at their peak were associated with early post-transplant HvG declines. GvH clones appeared in recipient marrow, some first in ileum or blood. Elevated graft-versus-host to host-versus-graft clonal ratios in allografts were recorded for patients with graft-donor T cell macrochimerism.

Method: immunoSEQ multiplex PCR; TCRdb's copy keeps in-frame clones and lacks some. The sample shows about 88,000 clones, 85% to 95% of them seen only once. On this clone itself: Antigen: not known.

CDR1 and CDR2 (germline): SGDLS, YYNGEE. Trimming cost V 6 bases and J 4 bases, with 13 bases left between them. This CDR3 has 13 residues. The chain carries TRBV9 and TRBJ1-1; possibly TRBD1 for D (5 bases). This sequence originates from a human donor who was the organ donor for an intestinal transplant. The material sequenced was unstimulated CD4+ T cells sorted from spleen or lymph node cells, taken before transplant. CDR3 amino acids: CASNLGLGTEAFF. Here the CDR3 DNA reads TGTGCCAGCAATCTGGGGCTGGGCACTGAAGCTTTCTTT.